This TCR beta chain emerged from a study of beta chain features in type 1 diabetes listed by TCRdb under 2018. At the level of the whole study: Mean age, gender distribution, total cell number and subset yield did not differ between patients and healthy donors. Regulatory and stem cell-like memory subsets were isolated from only 8 patients and about 8 healthy donors, whereas naive and central memory subsets came from all 28 donors. The study compared the TCRB repertoires of sorted circulating CD4+ T cell subsets in recently diagnosed type 1 diabetes patients with those in matched healthy donors. Across all samples, some 99 million sorted cells were examined, and cell number per subset correlated strongly with RNA yield.

What the study reported, not specific to this receptor: Only small numbers of individuals were included in the HLA sub-analyses, which left unresolved whether HLA type had any influence on TCRB rearrangement. At VDJ recombination sites, patients with type 1 diabetes made fewer insertions and deleted more nucleotides, a pattern implying thymic rearrangement abnormalities. Shorter templates might have been favored by PCR, but patient and control samples were amplified and corrected together, so both groups would have been affected equally by any skew. Naive, central memory and regulatory TCRB repertoires appeared to be more alike among patients than among healthy donors. Because cDNA was sequenced instead of genomic DNA, activated cells with high expression could be over-represented, although the groups did not differ in activation or CD3 levels. A moderate but significant shortening of TCRB CDR3 length was observed in type 1 diabetes patients in all four CD4+ subsets.

A remark on this clone: Its antigen remains undetermined. Base qualities are missing; no much larger clone stands one base away.

From the cysteine up to the valine, the CDR3 has a length of 19 residues. The retained sequence is limited to the CDR3, 57 bases, with the frame set at the first base. Trimming leaves V shorter by 2 bases and J shorter by 3 bases, with the junction holding 19 bases beyond the gene matches. According to the germline V gene (reference sequence), CDR1 reads SEHNR and CDR2 reads FQNEAQ. Each donor gave one peripheral blood draw, averaging approximately 110 mL, which was collected into heparinised tubes. A BD FACSAria II was used to sort naive, central memory, regulatory and stem cell-like memory CD4+ T cells with a panel that included CD45RO, CCR7, CD25, CD127, CD95 and CD27. All sorted populations exceeded 95% purity. PBMCs were separated immediately by Lymphoprep density gradient centrifugation and were stained directly, without being cultured. So that batch effects would be minimized, each experiment stained and sorted samples in pairs, pairing one healthy donor with one patient.

The High Capacity cDNA Reverse Transcription Kit was used to reverse transcribe all of the isolated RNA, meaning that expressed TCRB transcripts were what got sequenced. Deep immunoSEQ sequencing was performed on naive, central memory and regulatory T cell samples, with an average of roughly 3.6 million total reads per sample. Sorted cells were lysed in RLT buffer and RNA was extracted with DNase-treated RNeasy Micro or Mini kits, depending on cell number. Each cell subset was processed on its own to prevent cross-contamination, while patient and healthy donor samples were processed together. The immunoSEQ multiplex PCR was used to amplify TCRB sequences from cDNA, yielding 87-bp fragments that span the CDR3 region. The amplicons were sequenced using the Illumina HiSeq platform. On the study's bioinformatics: PCR bias was corrected computationally using synthetic template baselines, and reads within Hamming distance 2 were collapsed, with unmergeable singletons discarded. Reads were aligned against IMGT to assign V, D and J genes, CDR3 length and insertions or deletions at six rearrangement sites. Within each subset, clonotype counts were normalized to the number of sorted cells before true diversity and Gini coefficients were calculated with the tcR R package. Repertoire sharing was quantified using the overlap coefficient calculated on TCRB nucleotide sequences. Out-of-frame TCRB sequences from naive cells were analyzed as a proxy for the pre-selection repertoire. Held by TCRdb, this immuneACCESS table contains in-frame sequences only and omits some clones. Under half of the omission traces to an unresolved V gene where checked; the cause of the rest is unknown. V, J and clone size are those of that table, while D and trimming were read from the DNA. The sample table lists around 500,000 clones, roughly 10% of them with a count of one. The ten largest clones take up 0.045% to 0.06% of the sample.

Material for sequencing was naive CD4+ T cells from blood. The cell subset or site label, as the study defines it: true naive CD4+ T cells. The chain is assembled from TRBV7-9 and TRBJ2-7, with TRBD1 matching 7 junction bases. The sequence was collected from a woman aged 18-30 years in good health. The sequence in DNA is TGTGCCAGCAGCTTATGGAGAAGAAGGGCCAACTACAGGGGCTACGAGCAGTACGTC. Its translation reads: CASSLWRRRANYRGYEQYV.